This entry describes one T cell receptor (beta chain). No antigen is known for it. This entry is derived from a study of T cells in localized non-small cell lung cancer. Germline CDR1 is SGDLS and CDR2 is YYNGEE. Losses at the gene ends were 7 bases for V and 5 bases for J; bases not matched to a gene: 4. The CDR3 is 12 amino acids. Whole-study findings and limits: Adjacent uninvolved lung had the highest clonality, suggesting focused antigen responses. An association was observed between higher blood T cell density and longer overall survival. Heterogeneity remains possible because sequencing was limited to only one tumor region.

Only in-frame clones appear in the TCRdb table, and some are missing; sequencing was by immunoSEQ multiplex PCR. The sample carries about 48,000 clones, 70% to 85% recorded once. The TCR was taken from a man between 40 and 75 years old with stage I squamous cell lung carcinoma. The sequenced sample was peripheral blood, obtained before any cancer treatment. V and J are TRBV9 and TRBJ2-7, with TRBD1 identical over 9 bases. The CDR3 nucleotides are TGTGCCAGCGCGGACAGGGGCAACGAGCAGTACTTC. It yields the protein CASADRGNEQYF.